What follows describes a single T cell receptor (beta chain). Its antigen is currently unknown. The PCR contained 60 Vbeta and 13 Jbeta primers. Produced via immunoSEQ multiplex PCR; TCRdb's table is partial and in-frame only. The sample shows around 62,000 clones, 60% to 85% of them seen only once. The source of the sample is a study of cytomegalovirus exposure and HLA in healthy donors. Study-level findings and limits: A likely sequencing artifact accounted for one observed cluster of highly shared sequence variants.

The V segment lost 3 bases and the J segment 9 bases; nucleotides outside the gene matches: 4. This CDR3 comprises 14 residues. CDR1 is SGHDT, CDR2 YYEEEE, per germline. Specimen: PBMCs. The chain joins TRBV5-6 to TRBJ1-6; 9 bases are a match to TRBD1. This TCR derives from a male donor in good health and CMV-seropositive. The CDR3 nucleotides are TGTGCCAGCAGCTACCGGACAGGGGCTTCACCCCTCCACTTT. Its protein product is CASSYRTGASPLHF.